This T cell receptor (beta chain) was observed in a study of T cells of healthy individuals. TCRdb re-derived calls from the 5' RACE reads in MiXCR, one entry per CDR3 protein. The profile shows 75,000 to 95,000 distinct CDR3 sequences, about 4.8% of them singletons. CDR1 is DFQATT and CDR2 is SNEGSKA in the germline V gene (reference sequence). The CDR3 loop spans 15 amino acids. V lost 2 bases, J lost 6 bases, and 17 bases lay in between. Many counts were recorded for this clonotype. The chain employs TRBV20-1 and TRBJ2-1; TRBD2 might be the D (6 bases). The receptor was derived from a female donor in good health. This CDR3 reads CSARSLGDSLNEQFF. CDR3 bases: TGCAGTGCTAGATCGTTGGGGGACTCGCTCAATGAGCAGTTCTTC.